This T cell receptor beta chain is from a study of OX40 agonist ivuxolimab in advanced cancers. Sequenced by immunoSEQ multiplex PCR; TCRdb stores in-frame clones only, minus some. The sample lists around 66,000 clones; roughly 80% were seen once. CDR1 is SNHLY, CDR2 FYNNEI, per germline. V was shortened by 1 base and J by 2 bases, with 14 bases between the two germline ends. This CDR3 has 16 amino acids. This specimen consisted of CD4+ or CD8+ T cells sorted from blood, obtained in a trial of the OX40 agonist ivuxolimab. The clonotype was recovered from an adult with an advanced solid tumor such as melanoma, head and neck, liver or kidney cancer. J is TRBJ1-2 and V is TRBV2; D gene uncertain. The CDR3 nucleotides are TGTGCCAGCAGTGAAGGGTCTCGGGAAAGGAACTATGGCTACACCTTC. Encoded protein: CASSEGSRERNYGYTF.